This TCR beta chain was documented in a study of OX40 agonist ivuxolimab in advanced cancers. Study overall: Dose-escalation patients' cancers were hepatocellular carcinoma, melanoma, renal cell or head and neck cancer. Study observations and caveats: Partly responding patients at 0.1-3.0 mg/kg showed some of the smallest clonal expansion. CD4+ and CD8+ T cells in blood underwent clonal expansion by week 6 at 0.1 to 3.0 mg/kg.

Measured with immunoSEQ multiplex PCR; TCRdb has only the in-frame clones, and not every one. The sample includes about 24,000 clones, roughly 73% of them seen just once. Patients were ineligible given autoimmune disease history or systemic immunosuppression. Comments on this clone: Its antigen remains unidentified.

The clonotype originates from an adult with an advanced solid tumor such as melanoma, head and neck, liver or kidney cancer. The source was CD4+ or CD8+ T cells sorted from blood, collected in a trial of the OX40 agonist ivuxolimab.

The CDR3 sequence is CASSIHEVGIQYF. For the CDR3, the DNA is TGTGCCAGCAGTATCCACGAGGTGGGCATTCAGTACTTC. The chain joins TRBV27 to TRBJ2-4, with no clear D. This CDR3 comprises 13 residues. Trimming shortened V by 5 bases and J by 9 bases, and 14 bases separated the two germline ends. Germline V gene data show CDR1 as MNHEY and CDR2 as SMNVEV (reference sequence).